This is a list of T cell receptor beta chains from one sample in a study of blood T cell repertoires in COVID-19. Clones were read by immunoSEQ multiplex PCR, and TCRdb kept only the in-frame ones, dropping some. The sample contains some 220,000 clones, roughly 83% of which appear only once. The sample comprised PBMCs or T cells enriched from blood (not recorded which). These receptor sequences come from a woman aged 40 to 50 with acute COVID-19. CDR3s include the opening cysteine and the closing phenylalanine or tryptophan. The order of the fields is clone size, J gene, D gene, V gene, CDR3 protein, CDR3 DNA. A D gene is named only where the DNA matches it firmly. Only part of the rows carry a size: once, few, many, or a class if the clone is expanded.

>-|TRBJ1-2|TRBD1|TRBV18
CASSPKTGHNGYTF
TGTGCCAGCTCACCCAAGACAGGGCATAATGGCTACACCTTC
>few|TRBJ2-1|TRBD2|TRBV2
CASSKRISGLGLAGGPGKFF
TGTGCCAGCAGTAAAAGGATCTCCGGACTGGGGCTAGCGGGAGGGCCGGGGAAGTTCTTC
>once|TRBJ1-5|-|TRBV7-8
CASNYLGYNQPQHF
TGTGCCAGCAACTACCTAGGCTACAATCAGCCCCAGCATTTT
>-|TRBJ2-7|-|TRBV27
CASSLSQGRYEQYF
TGTGCCAGCAGTTTATCCCAGGGAAGGTACGAGCAGTACTTC
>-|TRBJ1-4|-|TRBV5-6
CASSTGTSEKLFF
TGTGCCAGCAGCACAGGGACGAGCGAAAAACTGTTTTTT
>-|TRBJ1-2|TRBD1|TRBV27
CASRGDRVYGYTF
TGTGCCAGCAGGGGAGACAGGGTCTATGGCTACACCTTC
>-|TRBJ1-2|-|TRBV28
CASRYRGGSGYTF
TGTGCCAGCAGATATCGGGGAGGTTCGGGCTACACCTTC
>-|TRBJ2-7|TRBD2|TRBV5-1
CASSRREREEQYF
TGCGCCAGCAGCCGGCGGGAGAGGGAGGAGCAGTACTTC
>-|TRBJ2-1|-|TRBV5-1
CASFEGETYNEQFF
TGCGCCAGCTTCGAGGGCGAGACCTACAATGAGCAGTTCTTC
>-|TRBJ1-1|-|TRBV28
CASSFGRRNTEAFF
TGTGCCAGCAGTTTTGGCCGGAGGAACACTGAAGCTTTCTTT